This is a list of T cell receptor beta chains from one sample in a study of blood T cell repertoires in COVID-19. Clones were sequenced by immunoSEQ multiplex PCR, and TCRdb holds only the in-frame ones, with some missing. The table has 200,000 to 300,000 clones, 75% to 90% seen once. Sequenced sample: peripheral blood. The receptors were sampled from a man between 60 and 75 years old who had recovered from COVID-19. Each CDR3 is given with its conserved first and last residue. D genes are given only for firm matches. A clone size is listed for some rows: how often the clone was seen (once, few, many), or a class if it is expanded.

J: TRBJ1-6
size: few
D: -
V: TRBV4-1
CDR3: CASSQDLFGGGNSPLHF
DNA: TGCGCCAGCAGCCAAGATTTGTTCGGGGGAGGGAATTCACCCCTCCACTTT

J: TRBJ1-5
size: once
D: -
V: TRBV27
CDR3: CASSLRVKQPQHF
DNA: TGTGCCAGCAGTCTCAGGGTTAAACAGCCCCAGCATTTT

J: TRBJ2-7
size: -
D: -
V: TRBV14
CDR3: CASSRDTIYEQYF
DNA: TGTGCCAGCAGCCGGGACACCATCTACGAGCAGTACTTC

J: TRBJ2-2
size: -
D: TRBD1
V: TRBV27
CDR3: CASSLRDRHTGELFF
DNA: TGTGCCAGCAGTCTCCGGGACAGACACACCGGGGAGCTGTTTTTT

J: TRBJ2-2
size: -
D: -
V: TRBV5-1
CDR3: CASSLGATGYGELFF
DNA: TGCGCCAGCAGCTTGGGGGCCACAGGGTACGGGGAGCTGTTTTTT

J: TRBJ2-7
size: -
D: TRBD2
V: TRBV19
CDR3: CASAQGGADYEQYF
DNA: TGTGCCAGTGCTCAGGGAGGGGCAGACTACGAGCAGTACTTC

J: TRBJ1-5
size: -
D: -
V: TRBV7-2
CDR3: CASSLRGNQPQHF
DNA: TGTGCCAGCAGCTTACGCGGCAATCAGCCCCAGCATTTT

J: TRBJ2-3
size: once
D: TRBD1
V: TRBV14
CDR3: CASTQGALRDTQYF
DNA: TGTGCCAGCACCCAGGGGGCCCTGAGGGATACGCAGTATTTT

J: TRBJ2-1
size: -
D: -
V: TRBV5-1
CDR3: CASSLVQNNEQFF
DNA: TGCGCCAGCAGCTTGGTACAGAACAATGAGCAGTTCTTC

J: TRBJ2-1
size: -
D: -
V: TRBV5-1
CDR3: CASSLGSGPNEQFF
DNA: TGCGCCAGCAGCTTGGGGTCGGGTCCGAATGAGCAGTTCTTC

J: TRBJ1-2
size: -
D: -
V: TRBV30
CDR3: CAWSLKGQSYGYTF
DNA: TGTGCCTGGAGTCTAAAAGGACAGTCGTATGGCTACACCTTC

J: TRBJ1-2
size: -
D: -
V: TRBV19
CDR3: CASRGVDRNYGYTF
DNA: TGTGCCAGCCGTGGGGTAGACAGGAACTATGGCTACACCTTC

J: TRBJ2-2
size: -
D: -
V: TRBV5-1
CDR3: CASSSTPNTGELFF
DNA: TGCGCCAGCAGTTCGACACCGAACACCGGGGAGCTGTTTTTT

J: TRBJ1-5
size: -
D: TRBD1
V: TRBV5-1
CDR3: CASSPTGEGGQPQHF
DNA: TGCGCCAGCAGCCCCACAGGGGAAGGCGGGCAGCCCCAGCATTTT

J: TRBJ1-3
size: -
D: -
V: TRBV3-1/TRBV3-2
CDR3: CASRHGVSGNTIYF
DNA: TGTGCCAGCAGACACGGAGTCTCTGGAAACACCATATATTTT

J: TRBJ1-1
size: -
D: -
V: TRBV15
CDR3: CATSRRYNTEAFF
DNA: TGTGCCACCAGCAGACGGTATAACACTGAAGCTTTCTTT

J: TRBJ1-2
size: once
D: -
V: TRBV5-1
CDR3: CASSLDSTNYGYTF
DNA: TGCGCCAGCAGCTTGGACAGTACTAACTATGGCTACACCTTC

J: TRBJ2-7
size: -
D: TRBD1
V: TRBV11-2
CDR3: CASSRVTGGNEQYF
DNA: TGTGCCAGCAGCAGAGTAACAGGGGGCAACGAGCAGTACTTC

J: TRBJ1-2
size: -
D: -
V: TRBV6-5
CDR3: CASTRRPSGGYTF
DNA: TGTGCCAGCACTCGAAGGCCTTCGGGGGGCTACACCTTC

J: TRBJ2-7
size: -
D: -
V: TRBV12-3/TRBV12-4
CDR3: CASSSNRVYEQYF
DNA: TGTGCCAGCAGCTCCAACAGAGTCTACGAGCAGTACTTC

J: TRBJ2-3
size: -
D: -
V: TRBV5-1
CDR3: CASSRSTDTQYF
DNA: TGCGCCAGCAGCCGTAGCACAGATACGCAGTATTTT

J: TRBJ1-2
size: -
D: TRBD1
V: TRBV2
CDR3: CASRAGTGGGYTF
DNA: TGTGCCAGCAGGGCCGGGACAGGGGGAGGCTACACCTTC

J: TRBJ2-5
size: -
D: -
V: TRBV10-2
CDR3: CASRTRGLGGETQYF
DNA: TGCGCCAGCAGAACTAGGGGGTTGGGCGGGGAGACCCAGTACTTC

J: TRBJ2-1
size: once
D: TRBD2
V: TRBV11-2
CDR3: CASELAGGPYEQFF
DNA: TGTGCCAGCGAACTAGCGGGGGGGCCGTATGAGCAGTTCTTC

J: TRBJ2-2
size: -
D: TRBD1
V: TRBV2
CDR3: CASKGPGQGRRTNTGELFF
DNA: TGTGCCAGCAAGGGGCCGGGACAGGGGCGGCGGACGAACACCGGGGAGCTGTTTTTT

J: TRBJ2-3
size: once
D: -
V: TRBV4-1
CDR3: CASSQEASLTDTQYF
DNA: TGCGCCAGCAGCCAAGAGGCTAGCCTCACAGATACGCAGTATTTT

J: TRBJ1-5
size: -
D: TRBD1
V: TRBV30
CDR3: CAWSLGQSNQPQHF
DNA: TGTGCCTGGAGCTTGGGACAGAGCAATCAGCCCCAGCATTTT

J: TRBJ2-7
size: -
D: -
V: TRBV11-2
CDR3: CASSLDFRSEQYF
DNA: TGTGCCAGCAGCTTAGATTTCCGTTCCGAGCAGTACTTC

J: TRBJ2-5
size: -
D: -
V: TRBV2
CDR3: CASSEVTTLLRVTQYF
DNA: TGTGCCAGCAGTGAAGTTACGACTCTGCTCCGGGTGACCCAGTACTTC

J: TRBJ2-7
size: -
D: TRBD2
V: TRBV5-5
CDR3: CASSSRTATSGGPLYYEQYF
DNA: TGTGCCAGCAGCTCCAGGACCGCGACTAGCGGGGGGCCACTCTACTACGAGCAGTACTTC

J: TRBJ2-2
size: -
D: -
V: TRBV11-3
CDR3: CASSQQGNTGELFF
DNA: TGTGCCAGCAGCCAACAGGGGAACACCGGGGAGCTGTTTTTT

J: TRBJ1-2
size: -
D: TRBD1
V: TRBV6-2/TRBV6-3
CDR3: CASSYSKQGVNYGYTF
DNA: TGTGCCAGCAGTTACTCGAAACAGGGGGTGAACTATGGCTACACCTTC

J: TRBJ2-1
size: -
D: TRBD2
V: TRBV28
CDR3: CASSLSGTSGRQDEQFF
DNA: TGTGCCAGCAGTTTATCTGGGACTAGCGGTCGGCAGGATGAGCAGTTCTTC

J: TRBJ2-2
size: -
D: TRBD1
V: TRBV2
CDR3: CASSGQGRTGGELFF
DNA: TGTGCCAGCAGTGGACAGGGGCGTACAGGCGGGGAGCTGTTTTTT

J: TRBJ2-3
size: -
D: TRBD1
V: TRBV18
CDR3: CASSPWTGRTDTQYF
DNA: TGTGCCAGCTCACCATGGACAGGGCGCACAGATACGCAGTATTTT

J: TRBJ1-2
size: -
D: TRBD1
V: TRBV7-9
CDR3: CASSRGQGASNYGYTF
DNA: TGTGCCAGCAGCCGCGGACAGGGGGCGTCTAACTATGGCTACACCTTC

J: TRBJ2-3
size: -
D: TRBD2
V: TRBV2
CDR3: CASSSRLAVNTDTQYF
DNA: TGTGCCAGCAGCTCGAGACTAGCGGTAAACACAGATACGCAGTATTTT

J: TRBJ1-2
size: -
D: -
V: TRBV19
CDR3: CASSIDHGSRVGYGYTF
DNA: TGTGCCAGTAGTATAGATCACGGGAGCCGGGTCGGCTATGGCTACACCTTC

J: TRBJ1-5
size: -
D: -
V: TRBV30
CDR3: CAWSVKGSQPQHF
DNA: TGTGCCTGGAGTGTAAAAGGGAGTCAGCCCCAGCATTTT

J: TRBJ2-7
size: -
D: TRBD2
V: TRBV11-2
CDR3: CASSPGRDGSYEQYF
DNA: TGTGCCAGCAGCCCCGGGAGGGACGGATCCTACGAGCAGTACTTC

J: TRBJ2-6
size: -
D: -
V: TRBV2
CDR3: CASSGISSGANVLTF
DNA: TGTGCCAGCAGTGGCATTAGCTCTGGGGCCAACGTCCTGACTTTC

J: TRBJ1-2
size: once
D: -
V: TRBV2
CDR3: CASSEGSNYGYTF
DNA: TGTGCCAGCAGTGAGGGCAGCAACTATGGCTACACCTTC

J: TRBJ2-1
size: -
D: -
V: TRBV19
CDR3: CASSIGQGLFF
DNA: TGTGCCAGTAGTATAGGTCAGGGGTTGTTCTTC

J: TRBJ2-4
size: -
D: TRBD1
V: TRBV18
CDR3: CASSPRQGKTKNIQYF
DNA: TGTGCCAGCTCCCCCAGACAGGGGAAGACCAAAAACATTCAGTACTTC

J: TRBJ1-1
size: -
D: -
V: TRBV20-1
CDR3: CSASSISHTEAFF
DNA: TGCAGTGCTAGTTCGATTAGCCACACTGAAGCTTTCTTT

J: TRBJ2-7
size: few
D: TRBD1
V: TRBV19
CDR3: CASSRTGSHEQYF
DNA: TGTGCCAGTAGTCGGACAGGGTCGCACGAGCAGTACTTC

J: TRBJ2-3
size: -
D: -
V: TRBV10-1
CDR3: CASRPQGRIDTQYF
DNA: TGCGCCAGCAGACCTCAGGGGCGGATAGATACGCAGTATTTT

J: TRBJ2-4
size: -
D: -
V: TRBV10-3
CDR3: CAISESREFQYF
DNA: TGTGCCATCAGTGAGTCTCGAGAGTTTCAGTACTTC

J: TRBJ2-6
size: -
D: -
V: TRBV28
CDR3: CASSLLHVFFSGANVLTF
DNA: TGTGCCAGCAGTTTATTACATGTTTTCTTCTCTGGGGCCAACGTCCTGACTTTC

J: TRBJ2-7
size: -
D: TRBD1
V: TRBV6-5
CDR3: CASRNRGEQYF
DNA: TGTGCCAGCAGGAACAGGGGCGAGCAGTACTTC

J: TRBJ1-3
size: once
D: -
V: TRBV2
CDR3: CASSGVIQVPPGNTIYF
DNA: TGTGCCAGCAGTGGTGTTATACAGGTCCCTCCTGGAAACACCATATATTTT

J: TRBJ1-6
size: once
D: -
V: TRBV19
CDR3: CATQGSSYNSPLHF
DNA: TGTGCCACCCAGGGTAGCTCCTATAATTCACCCCTCCACTTT

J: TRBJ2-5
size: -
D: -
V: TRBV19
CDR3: CASSKAGTGVRGQETQYF
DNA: TGTGCCAGTAGTAAGGCGGGGACCGGGGTCCGGGGCCAAGAGACCCAGTACTTC

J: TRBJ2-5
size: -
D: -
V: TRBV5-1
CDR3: CASSFSETQYF
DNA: TGCGCCAGCAGCTTCTCGGAGACCCAGTACTTC

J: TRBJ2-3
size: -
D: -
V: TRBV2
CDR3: CASSDSGTDTQYF
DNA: TGTGCCAGCAGTGACTCAGGCACAGATACGCAGTATTTT